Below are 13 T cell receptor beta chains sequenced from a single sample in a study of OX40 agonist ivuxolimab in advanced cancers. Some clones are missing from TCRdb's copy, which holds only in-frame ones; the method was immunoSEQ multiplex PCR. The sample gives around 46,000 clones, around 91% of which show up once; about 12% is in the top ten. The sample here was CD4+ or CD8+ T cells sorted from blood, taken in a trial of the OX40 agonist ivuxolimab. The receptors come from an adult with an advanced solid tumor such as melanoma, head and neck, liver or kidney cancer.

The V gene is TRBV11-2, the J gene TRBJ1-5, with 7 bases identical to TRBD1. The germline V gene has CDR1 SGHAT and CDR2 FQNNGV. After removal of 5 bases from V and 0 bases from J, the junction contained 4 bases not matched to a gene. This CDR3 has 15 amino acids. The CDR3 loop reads CASSPGQFSNQPQHF. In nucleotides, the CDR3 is TGTGCCAGCAGCCCGGGACAGTTTAGCAATCAGCCCCAGCATTTT. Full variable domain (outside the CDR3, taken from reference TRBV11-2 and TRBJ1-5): EAGVAQSPRYKIIEKRQSVAFWCNPISGHATLYWYQQILGQGPKLLIQFQNNGVVDDSQLPKDRFSAERLKGVDSTLKIQPAKLEDSAVYLCASSPGQFSNQPQHFGDGTRLSIL.

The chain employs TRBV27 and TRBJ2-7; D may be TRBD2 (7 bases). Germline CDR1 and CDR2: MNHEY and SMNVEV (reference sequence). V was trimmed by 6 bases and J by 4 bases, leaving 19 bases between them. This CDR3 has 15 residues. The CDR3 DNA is TGTGCCAGCAGCCTATCTGGGAGGGGGGGGTACGAGCAGTACTTC. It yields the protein CASSLSGRGGYEQYF.

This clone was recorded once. The CDR3: CASNDSGVAKNIQYF. As DNA, the CDR3 is TGTGCCAGCAACGACTCGGGAGTAGCCAAAAACATTCAGTACTTC. The chain uses TRBV28 and TRBJ2-4; TRBD2 might be the D (6 bases). The CDR3 loop spans 15 amino acids. The germline CDR1 and CDR2 sequences are MDHEN and SYDVKM. V gave up 7 bases and J gave up 0 bases, with 13 bases separating them.

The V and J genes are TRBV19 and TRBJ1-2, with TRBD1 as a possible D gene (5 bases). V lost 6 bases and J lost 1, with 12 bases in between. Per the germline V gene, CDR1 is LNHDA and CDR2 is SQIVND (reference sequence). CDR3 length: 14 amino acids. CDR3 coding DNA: TGTGCCAGTAGCCACGGAAGGGGTAACTATGGCTACACCTTC. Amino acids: CASSHGRGNYGYTF.

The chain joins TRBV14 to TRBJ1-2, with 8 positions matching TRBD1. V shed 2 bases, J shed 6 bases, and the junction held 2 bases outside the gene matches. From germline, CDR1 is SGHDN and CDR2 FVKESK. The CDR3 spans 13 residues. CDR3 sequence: CASSQTTGDGYTF. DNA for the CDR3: TGTGCCAGCAGCCAAACGACAGGGGATGGCTACACCTTC.

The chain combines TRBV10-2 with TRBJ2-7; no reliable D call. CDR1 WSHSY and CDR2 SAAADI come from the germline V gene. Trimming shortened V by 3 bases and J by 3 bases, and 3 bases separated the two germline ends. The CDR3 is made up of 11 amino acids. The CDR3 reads CASSDIYEQYF. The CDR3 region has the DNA TGCGCCAGCAGTGACATCTACGAGCAGTACTTC.

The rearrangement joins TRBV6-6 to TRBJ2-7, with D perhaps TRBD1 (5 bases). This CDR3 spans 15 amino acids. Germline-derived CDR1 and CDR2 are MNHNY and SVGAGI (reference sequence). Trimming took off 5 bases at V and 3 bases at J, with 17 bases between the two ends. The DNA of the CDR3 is TGTGCCAGCAGTCCCGACACCACCCAGGGCTACGAGCAGTACTTC. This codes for CASSPDTTQGYEQYF.

The CDR3 coding sequence is TGCGCCAGCAGGAAGACAGGGACCCTGAGCTCCTATAATTCACCCCTCCACTTT. Its translation: CASRKTGTLSSYNSPLHF. V is TRBV10-1 and J is TRBJ1-6; 7 bases are shared with TRBD1. Germline-derived CDR1 and CDR2 are WNHNN and SYGVQD (reference sequence). V shed 6 bases, J shed 0 bases, and the junction held 11 bases outside the gene matches. CDR3 size: 18 residues.

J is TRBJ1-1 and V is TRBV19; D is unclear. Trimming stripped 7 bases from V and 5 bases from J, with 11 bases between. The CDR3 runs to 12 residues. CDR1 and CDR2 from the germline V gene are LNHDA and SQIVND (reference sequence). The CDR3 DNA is TGTGCCAGTATGCATTCGGGTACTGAAGCTTTCTTT. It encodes CASMHSGTEAFF.

The CDR3 nucleotides are TGCGCCAGCAGACACGCATTCGGACAGGGGGAAGCTTTCTTT. Its protein is CASRHAFGQGEAFF. This chain uses TRBV4-1 with TRBJ1-1; TRBD1 matches 9 bases. The length of the CDR3 is 14 residues. V was pared by 6 bases and J by 8 bases, with 10 bases of the junction left unmatched. Germline V CDR1 and CDR2: MGHRA, YSYEKL.

CDR3 bases: TGTGCCAGCCGGCCGGGACAGTGGATTGGGGCCCAGCATTTT. Protein product: CASRPGQWIGAQHF. The V call is TRBV6-5, the J call TRBJ1-5, with 7 bases identical to TRBD1. Looked up from germline, CDR1 is MNHEY and CDR2 is SVGAGI. Trimming took 8 bases from V and 11 from J; bases not matched to a gene: 15. The CDR3 loop spans 14 amino acids.

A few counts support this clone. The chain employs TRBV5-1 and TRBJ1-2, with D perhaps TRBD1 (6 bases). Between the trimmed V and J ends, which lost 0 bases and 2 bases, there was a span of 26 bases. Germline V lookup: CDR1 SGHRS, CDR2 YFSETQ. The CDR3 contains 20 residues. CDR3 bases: TGCGCCAGCAGCTTGGTGGGGATCAGGGACACCCCCTCTCACAACTATGGCTACACCTTC. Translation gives CASSLVGIRDTPSHNYGYTF.

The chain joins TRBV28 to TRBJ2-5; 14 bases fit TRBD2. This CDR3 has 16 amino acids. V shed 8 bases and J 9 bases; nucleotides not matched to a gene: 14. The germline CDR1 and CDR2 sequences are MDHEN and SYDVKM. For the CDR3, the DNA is TGTGCCAGCTCCACCTTCCAGACTAGCGGGGGGGACGCCCAGTACTTC. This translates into CASSTFQTSGGDAQYF.